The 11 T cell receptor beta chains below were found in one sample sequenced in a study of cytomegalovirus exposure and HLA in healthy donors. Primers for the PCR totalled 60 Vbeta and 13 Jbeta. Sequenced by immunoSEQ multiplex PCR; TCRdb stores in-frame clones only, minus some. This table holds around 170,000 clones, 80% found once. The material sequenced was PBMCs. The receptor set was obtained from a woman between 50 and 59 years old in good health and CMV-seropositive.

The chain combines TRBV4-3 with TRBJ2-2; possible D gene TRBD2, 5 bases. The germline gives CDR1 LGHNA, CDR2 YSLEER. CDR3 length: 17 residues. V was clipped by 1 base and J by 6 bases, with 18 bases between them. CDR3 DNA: TGCGCCAGCAGCCAAGGGACCCGAAGAGGGCCGGCCGGGGAGCTGTTTTTT. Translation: CASSQGTRRGPAGELFF.

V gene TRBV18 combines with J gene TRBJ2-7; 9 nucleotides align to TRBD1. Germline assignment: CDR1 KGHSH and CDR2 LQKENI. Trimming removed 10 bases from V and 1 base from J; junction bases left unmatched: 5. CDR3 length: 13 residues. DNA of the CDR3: TGTGCCACGGGACAGGGAGATTCCTACGAGCAGTACTTC. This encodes CATGQGDSYEQYF.

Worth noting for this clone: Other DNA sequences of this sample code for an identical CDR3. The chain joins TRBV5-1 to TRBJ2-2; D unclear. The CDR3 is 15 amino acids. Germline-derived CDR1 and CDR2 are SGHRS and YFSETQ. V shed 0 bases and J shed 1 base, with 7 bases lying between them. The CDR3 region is CASSLVAGNTGELFF. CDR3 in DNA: TGCGCCAGCAGCTTGGTGGCAGGGAACACCGGGGAGCTGTTTTTT.

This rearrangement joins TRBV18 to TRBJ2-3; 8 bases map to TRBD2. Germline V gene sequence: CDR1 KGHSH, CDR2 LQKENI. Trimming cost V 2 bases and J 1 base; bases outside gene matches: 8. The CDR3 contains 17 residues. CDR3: CASSPTLSAGGTDTQYF. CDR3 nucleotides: TGTGCCAGCTCACCAACATTATCAGCGGGGGGCACAGATACGCAGTATTTT.

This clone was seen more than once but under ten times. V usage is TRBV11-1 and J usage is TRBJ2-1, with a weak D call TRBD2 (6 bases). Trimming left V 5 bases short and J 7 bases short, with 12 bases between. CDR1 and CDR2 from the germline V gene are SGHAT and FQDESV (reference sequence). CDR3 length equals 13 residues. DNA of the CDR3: TGTGCCAGCAGCCTGGGACTTGCGAATGAGCAGTTCTTC. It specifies CASSLGLANEQFF.

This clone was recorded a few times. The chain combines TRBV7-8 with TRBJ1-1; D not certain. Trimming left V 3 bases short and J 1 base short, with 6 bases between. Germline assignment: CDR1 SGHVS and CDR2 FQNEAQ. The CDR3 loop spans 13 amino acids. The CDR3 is CASSFTENTEAFF. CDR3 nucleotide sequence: TGTGCCAGCAGCTTTACAGAGAACACTGAAGCTTTCTTT.

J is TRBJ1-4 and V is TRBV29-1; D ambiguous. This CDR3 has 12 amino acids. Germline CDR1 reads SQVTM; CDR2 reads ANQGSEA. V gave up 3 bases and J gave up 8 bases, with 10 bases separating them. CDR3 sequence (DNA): TGCAGCGTTGAGAGACTAGGGGAAAAACTGTTTTTT. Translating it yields CSVERLGEKLFF.

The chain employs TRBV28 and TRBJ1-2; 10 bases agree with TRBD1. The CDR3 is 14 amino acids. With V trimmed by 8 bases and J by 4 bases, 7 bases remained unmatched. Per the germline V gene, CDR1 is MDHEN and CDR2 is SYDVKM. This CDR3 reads CASSSGTGAYGYTF. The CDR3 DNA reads TGTGCCAGCTCCTCCGGGACAGGGGCCTATGGCTACACCTTC.

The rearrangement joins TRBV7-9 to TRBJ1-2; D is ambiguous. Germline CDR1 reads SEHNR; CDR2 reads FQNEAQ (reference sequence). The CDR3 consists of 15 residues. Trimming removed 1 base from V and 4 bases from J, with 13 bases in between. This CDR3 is CASSLGGMVSYGYTF. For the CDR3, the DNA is TGTGCCAGCAGCTTAGGAGGGATGGTCAGCTATGGCTACACCTTC.

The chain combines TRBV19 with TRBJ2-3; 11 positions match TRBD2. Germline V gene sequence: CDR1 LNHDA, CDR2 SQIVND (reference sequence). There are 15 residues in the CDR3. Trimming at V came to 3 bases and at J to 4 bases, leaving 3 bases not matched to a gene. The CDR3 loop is CASSITSGSADTQYF. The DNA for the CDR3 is TGTGCCAGTAGTATCACTAGCGGGAGTGCAGATACGCAGTATTTT.

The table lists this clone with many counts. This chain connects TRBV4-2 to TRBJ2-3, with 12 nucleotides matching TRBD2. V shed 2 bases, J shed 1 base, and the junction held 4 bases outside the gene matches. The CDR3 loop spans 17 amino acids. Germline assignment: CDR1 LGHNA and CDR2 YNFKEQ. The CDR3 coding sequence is TGTGCCAGCAGCCAACCGACTAGCGGGGGAGGCACAGATACGCAGTATTTT. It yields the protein CASSQPTSGGGTDTQYF.